The 5 T cell receptor beta chains in this list originate from one sample, sequenced in a study of T cell repertoires in cytomegalovirus infection. TCRdb redid the calling of the reads with MiXCR, one entry per CDR3 protein. The repertoire holds around 770,000 distinct CDR3 sequences, with 29% as singletons. No antigens are known for them. Sequencing was performed on cultured CD8+ T cells from PBMCs, taken from culture after CMV antigen stimulation. The receptors were gathered from a human donor in good health (CMV status not recorded). Some clones in this sample may be carry-over from other donors' samples.

The chain couples TRBV5-6 to TRBJ2-7; D may be TRBD1 (6 bases). V lost 5 bases to trimming and J lost 6 bases, with 18 bases between them. The CDR3 is 14 residues long. The germline gives CDR1 SGHDT, CDR2 YYEEEE. The CDR3, as DNA: TGTGCCAGCAGTTCCCGGGACAACAGGCTCGAGCAGTACGTC. This translates into CASSSRDNRLEQYV.

This clonotype has only a few counts. The chain is built from TRBV27 and TRBJ2-4, with a possible D match to TRBD2 (7 bases). Trimming removed 4 bases from V and 3 bases from J, with 19 bases in between. Germline-derived CDR1 and CDR2 are MNHEY and SMNVEV (reference sequence). This CDR3 spans 17 amino acids. The CDR3 sequence: CASSSLGGGGSKNIQYF. The CDR3 nucleotides are TGTGCCAGCAGTTCCCTCGGAGGGGGGGGGAGCAAAAACATTCAGTACTTC.

As concerns this clonotype: Germline and junction disagree at one end, which may indicate a read error. V gene TRBV7-4 combines with J gene TRBJ2-7; 9 bases align to TRBD1. Germline V gene data show CDR1 as SGHVT and CDR2 as SQSDAQ. The CDR3 has 15 residues. CDR3 bases: TGTGCCGGCAGCTCTCCGGGACAGGGACTCCACGAGCAGTACTTC. Translated, it gives CAGSSPGQGLHEQYF.

This clonotype was seen only a few times. The rearrangement joins TRBV7-9 to TRBJ1-1; no firm D call. CDR1 is SEHNR and CDR2 is FQNEAQ in the germline V gene (reference sequence). Trimming removed 1 base at V and 7 bases at J, with 7 bases between. The CDR3 is made up of 12 amino acids. The CDR3 region is CASSLGDLEAFF. CDR3 bases: TGTGCCAGCAGCTTAGGTGACCTTGAAGCTTTCTTT.

This clonotype appeared many times. The gene calls are TRBV10-3 and TRBJ2-1; D gene ambiguous. The V and J ends lost 6 bases and 7 bases respectively, with 19 bases between them. Germline V gene data show CDR1 as ENHRY and CDR2 as SYGVKD. The CDR3 is 15 residues long. CDR3 residues: CAISHEWGKENEQFF. In nucleotides, the CDR3 is TGTGCCATCAGCCACGAATGGGGAAAGGAAAATGAGCAGTTCTTC.